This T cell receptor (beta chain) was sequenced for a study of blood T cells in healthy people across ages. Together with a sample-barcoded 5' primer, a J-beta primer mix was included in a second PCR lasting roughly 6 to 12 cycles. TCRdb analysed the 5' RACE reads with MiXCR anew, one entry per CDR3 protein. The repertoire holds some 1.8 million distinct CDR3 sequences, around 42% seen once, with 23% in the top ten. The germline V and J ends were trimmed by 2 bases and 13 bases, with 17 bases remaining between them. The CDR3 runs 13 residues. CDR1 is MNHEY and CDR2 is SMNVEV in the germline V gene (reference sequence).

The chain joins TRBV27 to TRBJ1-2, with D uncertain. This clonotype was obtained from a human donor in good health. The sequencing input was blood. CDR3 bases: TGTGCCAGCAGTTTAATTTTTGGGAGGGAGCTCACCTTC. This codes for CASSLIFGRELTF.